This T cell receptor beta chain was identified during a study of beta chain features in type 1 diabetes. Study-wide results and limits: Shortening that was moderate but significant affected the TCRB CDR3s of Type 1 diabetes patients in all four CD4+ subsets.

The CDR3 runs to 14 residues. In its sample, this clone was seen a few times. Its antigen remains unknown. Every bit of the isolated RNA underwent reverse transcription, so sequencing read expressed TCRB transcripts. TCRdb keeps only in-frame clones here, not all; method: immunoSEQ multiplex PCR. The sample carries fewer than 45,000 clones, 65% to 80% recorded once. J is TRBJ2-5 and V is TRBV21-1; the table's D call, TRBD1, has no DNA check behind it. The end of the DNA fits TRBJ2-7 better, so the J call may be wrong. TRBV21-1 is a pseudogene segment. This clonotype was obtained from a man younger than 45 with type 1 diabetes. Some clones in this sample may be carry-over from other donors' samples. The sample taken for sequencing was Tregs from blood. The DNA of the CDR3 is TGTGCCAGCAGCAGGGGGCGAGAGTCCCACGAGCAGTACTTC. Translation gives CASSRGRESHEQYF.